This T cell receptor beta chain was profiled in a study of T cell repertoires in ileal Crohn's disease. About the study: About half received postoperative treatment, around twelve with thiopurines and 15 to 20 anti-TNF. At postoperative colonoscopy, neoterminal ileum biopsies were taken as M6.

V shed 4 bases and J 0 bases; nucleotides not matched to a gene: 8. The CDR3 sequence is 16 residues long. CDR1 is MNHNY, CDR2 SVGAGI, per germline (reference sequence). Stated time point: neoterminal ileum biopsy at postoperative endoscopy, about 6 months after surgery. The method was immunoSEQ multiplex PCR; TCRdb's version includes in-frame clones alone and lacks a portion of them. The sample holds 8,000 to 10,000 clones, around 80% seen once. This chain links TRBV6-6 with TRBJ2-7; 8 nucleotides align to TRBD1. Material: ileal tissue. The TCR sequence derives from an adult with Crohn's disease. DNA of the CDR3: TGTGCCAGCAGTTGGGGGACAGGCCGTAGCTCCTACGAGCAGTACTTC. This encodes CASSWGTGRSSYEQYF.